The 15 T cell receptor beta chains given below trace back to one sample, sequenced in a study of T-cell memory formation after mild COVID-19. Each CDR3 protein is one row after TCRdb ran MiXCR on the 5' RACE reads. The table includes 100,000 to 120,000 distinct CDR3 sequences, 22% detected once. The sequenced material came from PBMCs or a T cell subset sorted from them (not recorded which). These receptors originate from a man aged 18 to 29 who had mild COVID-19 (a few samples of this study predate the infection). Cell type and time point are not known.

The CDR3 loop reads CASSYGGSYEQYF. The CDR3 DNA is TGTGCCAGCAGTTACGGGGGGTCCTACGAGCAGTACTTC. The chain has TRBV6-5 and TRBJ2-7; maybe TRBD2 (6 bases). Germline values: CDR1 MNHEY, CDR2 SVGAGI. CDR3 length equals 13 residues. The V and J ends lost 2 bases and 1 base respectively, with 6 bases between them.

The V call is TRBV3-1, the J call TRBJ1-5; TRBD1 matches 8 bases. In germline, CDR1 is LGHDT, CDR2 YNNKEL (reference sequence). The CDR3 has 16 amino acids. J was trimmed by 5 bases and V by 1 base; bases with no gene match: 7. The CDR3, as DNA: TGTGCCAGCAGCCAAGGACAAGGACAGGGTGATCAGCCCCAGCATTTT. This sequence encodes CASSQGQGQGDQPQHF. Complete variable domain (other parts from reference TRBV3-1 and TRBJ1-5): DTAVSQTPKYLVTQMGNDKSIKCEQNLGHDTMYWYKQDSKKFLKIMFSYNNKELIINETVPNRFSPKSPDKAHLNLHINSLELGDSAVYFCASSQGQGQGDQPQHFGDGTRLSIL.

The V call is TRBV7-2, the J call TRBJ1-6; D is perhaps TRBD1 (5 bases). This CDR3 contains 14 residues. Trimming left V 4 bases short and J 5 bases short, with 9 bases between. The germline CDR1 and CDR2 sequences are SGHTA and FQGNSA. In DNA, the CDR3 is TGTGCCAGCAGCTCGGGACTGAATAATTCACCCCTCCACTTT. Amino acids: CASSSGLNNSPLHF. The full variable domain, rest sourced from reference TRBV7-2 and TRBJ1-6, is GAGVSQSPSNKVTEKGKDVELRCDPISGHTALYWYRQSLGQGLEFLIYFQGNSAPDKSGLPSDRFSAERTGGSVSTLTIQRTQQEDSAVYLCASSSGLNNSPLHFGNGTRLTVT.

The chain employs TRBV5-1 and TRBJ1-1, with 8 bases aligning to TRBD1. Germline V gene data show CDR1 as SGHRS and CDR2 as YFSETQ. With V trimmed by 2 bases and J by 4 bases, 4 bases remained unmatched. The CDR3 consists of 14 residues. The CDR3 protein is CASSFSRGPTEAFF. The DNA for the CDR3 is TGCGCCAGCAGCTTCTCCAGGGGGCCCACTGAAGCTTTCTTT.

The rearrangement uses TRBV7-9 and TRBJ2-7; maybe TRBD1 (5 bases). Trimming removed 0 bases at V and 1 base at J, with 7 bases between. CDR3 length: 14 residues. The germline CDR1 and CDR2 sequences are SEHNR and FQNEAQ (reference sequence). The CDR3 sequence: CASSLAGVSYEQYV. As DNA, the CDR3 is TGTGCCAGCAGCTTAGCAGGGGTTTCCTACGAGCAGTACGTC.

The genes are TRBV12-3 or TRBV12-4 and TRBJ1-2, with 8 bases aligning to TRBD1. The J segment lost 6 bases and the V segment lost 5 bases, leaving 11 bases of the junction unmatched. The CDR3 loop spans 15 amino acids. This chain's CDR3 is CASSRTGRIADGYTF. In DNA, the CDR3 is TGTGCCAGCAGTCGGACAGGGAGAATAGCAGATGGCTACACCTTC.

The sample holds a few counts of this clonotype. This chain links TRBV5-4 with TRBJ2-3; perhaps D is TRBD1 or TRBD2 (5 bases each). Germline loops: CDR1 SGHNT, CDR2 YYREEE (reference sequence). This CDR3 region has 14 residues. V lost 5 bases, J lost 7 bases, and 17 bases lay in between. Here the CDR3 reads CASRGTAEKHTQYF. The CDR3 DNA follows: TGTGCCAGCAGAGGGACCGCCGAAAAACATACGCAGTATTTT.

The J gene is TRBJ2-6, the V gene TRBV10-3; D gene ambiguous. The CDR3 has 15 amino acids. Between the trimmed V and J ends, which lost 4 bases and 0 bases, there was a span of 7 bases. The V gene's germline CDR1 is ENHRY and CDR2 SYGVKD. CDR3 nucleotides: TGTGCCATCAGTGGCCCAGACTCTGGGGCCAACGTCCTGACTTTC. Protein: CAISGPDSGANVLTF.

The chain links TRBV28 to TRBJ2-1, with D possibly called TRBD1 or TRBD2 (5 bases each). Trimming stripped 4 bases from V and 5 bases from J, with 15 bases between. Germline-derived CDR1 and CDR2 are MDHEN and SYDVKM. The CDR3 consists of 15 residues. This CDR3 is CASSSGLFGNNEQFF. The CDR3 DNA reads TGTGCCAGCAGTTCGGGGCTGTTCGGAAACAATGAGCAGTTCTTC. The full variable domain, in which reference TRBV28 and TRBJ2-1 provide the parts outside the CDR3, is DVKVTQSSRYLVKRTGEKVFLECVQDMDHENMFWYRQDPGLGLRLIYFSYDVKMKEKGDIPEGYSVSREKKERFSLILESASTNQTSMYLCASSSGLFGNNEQFFGPGTRLTVL.

The chain has TRBV7-9 and TRBJ2-2, with D possibly TRBD2 on 5 matching bases. The CDR3 sequence is 15 residues long. V lost 4 bases to trimming and J lost 7 bases, with 16 bases between them. Germline values: CDR1 SEHNR, CDR2 FQNEAQ (reference sequence). The CDR3 spells CASSSNRGLVGELFF. The CDR3 DNA reads TGTGCCAGCAGCTCTAACCGGGGATTGGTCGGGGAGCTGTTTTTT.

This clonotype was recorded a few times. CDR3 amino acids: CASSQSSPTGIRGLQETQYF. The CDR3 DNA sequence: TGCGCCAGCAGTCAATCTTCCCCCACAGGGATCCGGGGACTGCAAGAGACCCAGTACTTC. The gene calls are TRBV23-1 and TRBJ2-5; D tentatively reads TRBD1 or TRBD2 (6 bases each). TRBV23-1 falls under the ORF class, with uncertain function. CDR3 length: 20 amino acids. V gave up 0 bases and J gave up 2 bases, with 25 bases separating them.

DNA of the CDR3: TGTGCCAGCAGCCCGACAGGGGGCTACTACGAGCAGTACGTC. It translates to CASSPTGGYYEQYV. The V and J genes are TRBV12-3 or TRBV12-4 and TRBJ2-7, with TRBD1 matching 10 bases. J was trimmed by 3 bases and V by 6 bases; bases with no gene match: 5. The length of the CDR3 is 14 residues.

The chain is built from TRBV6-1 and TRBJ1-2, with 7 positions matching TRBD1. The germline gives CDR1 MNHNS, CDR2 SASEGT. Unmatched junction bases numbered 10, after V lost 5 bases and J lost 7 bases. The CDR3 is 14 residues long. The CDR3 region is CASSPVTGAFGYTF. DNA of the CDR3: TGTGCCAGCAGTCCGGTCACAGGGGCTTTTGGCTACACCTTC.

This chain joins TRBV5-5 and TRBJ2-5; 9 nucleotides match TRBD1. Germline CDR1 and CDR2: SGHKS and YYEKEE (reference sequence). The ends lost 2 bases at V and 4 bases at J; junction bases unmatched: 6. The CDR3 sequence is 15 residues long. CDR3 region: CASSFRDRERETQYF. The CDR3 DNA is TGTGCCAGCAGCTTCCGGGACAGGGAGAGAGAGACCCAGTACTTC.

This chain links TRBV4-3 with TRBJ2-7; 8 bases match TRBD1. There are 16 residues in the CDR3. Germline values: CDR1 LGHNA, CDR2 YSLEER. The trim removed 0 bases at V and 4 bases at J, leaving 8 bases unmatched. In nucleotides, the CDR3 is TGCGCCAGCAGCCAAGATTATCGGACAGGGAGGTACGAGCAGTACTTC. This codes for CASSQDYRTGRYEQYF.